The clone carrying this TCR beta chain came up a few times. The time point here: newly diagnosed GD, antithyroid drugs for less than 3 months. Extracted RNA from PBMCs served as the source of the TCR library. This record comes from a study of regulatory T cells in long-lasting Graves disease. Both iRepertoire HTBI primers and Arm-PCR of CDR3 regions were used to build the TCR beta libraries. TCRdb recomputed calls from the multiplex PCR reads with MiXCR, one row per CDR3 protein. Found here are under 250,000 distinct CDR3 sequences, 20% of them singletons; the top ten hold approximately 13%. This specimen was peripheral blood mononuclear cells (PBMCs), taken at new diagnosis, from a patient treated with antithyroid drugs. This TCR was sampled from a female donor with Graves disease.

The CDR3 sequence: CASSLSGQQTFYGYTF. DNA of the CDR3: TGTGCCAGCAGCTTATCCGGACAGCAGACTTTCTATGGCTACACCTTC. This chain joins TRBV7-2 and TRBJ1-2, with a weak D call TRBD1 (6 bases). CDR3 length: 16 residues. Germline CDR1 reads SGHTA; CDR2 reads FQGNSA. V was shortened by 2 bases and J by 4 bases, with 17 bases between the two germline ends.